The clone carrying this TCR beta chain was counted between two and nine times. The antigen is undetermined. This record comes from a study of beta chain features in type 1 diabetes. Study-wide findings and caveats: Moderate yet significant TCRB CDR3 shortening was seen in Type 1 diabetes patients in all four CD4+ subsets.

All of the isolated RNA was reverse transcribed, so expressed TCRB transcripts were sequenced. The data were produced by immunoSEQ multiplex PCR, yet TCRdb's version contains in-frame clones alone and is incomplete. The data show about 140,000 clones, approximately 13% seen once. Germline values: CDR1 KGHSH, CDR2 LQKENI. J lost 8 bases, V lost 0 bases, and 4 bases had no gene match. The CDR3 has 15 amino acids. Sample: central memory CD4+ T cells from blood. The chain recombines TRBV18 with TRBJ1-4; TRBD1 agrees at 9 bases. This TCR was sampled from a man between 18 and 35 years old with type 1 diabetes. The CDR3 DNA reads TGTGCCAGCTCACCACCTAACGGACAGGGGGAAAAACTGTTTTTT. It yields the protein CASSPPNGQGEKLFF.